This TCR beta chain was sequenced during a study of blood T cell repertoires in COVID-19. Turning to the study itself: Donors in the United States, Italy and Spain gave samples during acute or convalescent COVID-19. Sample material is recorded as cDNA or gDNA derived from T cells, B-cell-depleted T cells, or PBMCs.

The CDR3 consists of 16 residues. V was pared by 4 bases and J by 4 bases, with 12 bases of the junction left unmatched. Per germline, CDR1 SGHTA and CDR2 FQGNSA. In the source study's methods: Amplified reference gene primers provided the basis for estimating nucleated cell counts. Assay used: immunoSEQ multiplex PCR; TCRdb lists only in-frame clones, some missing. The DNA was the basis for D and trimming; V, J and clone size are from that table. The data contain about 15,000 clones, about 69% of them singletons. V gene TRBV7-2 combines with J gene TRBJ2-7; 8 bases match TRBD1. The sequenced material came from peripheral blood. This receptor was obtained from a man in his sixties with acute or convalescent COVID-19. The CDR3 DNA follows: TGTGCCAGCAGCTCCCCCGGAGGACAGGGTCTTTACGAGCAGTACTTC. Translated: CASSSPGGQGLYEQYF.